These 14 T cell receptor beta chains came from one sample sequenced in a study of T cells in narcolepsy (dated by TCRdb to 2017 to 2018). The method behind the library was the immunoSEQ multiplex PCR assay. Sourced from immuneACCESS, this table was stored by TCRdb with only in-frame sequences that have V and J called. A share of the clones is absent; for the studies checked, an unresolved V gene accounts for under half, and the remainder has no known explanation. The sample contains roughly 24,000 clones, about 80% of them found a single time. The leading ten clones occupy 1.1% of the sample. Sample: memory (CD45RA-) CD4+ T cells from blood. The intended sense of this specimen's cell subset or site label: memory T cells sorted ex vivo from peripheral blood. The receptor source for this set is a human donor in good health.

The CDR3 bases are TGCGCCAGCAGCTTTACAGGGGGCGGTGAAAAACTGTTTTTT. This gives the protein CASSFTGGGEKLFF. V usage is TRBV5-1 and J usage is TRBJ1-4, with TRBD1 identical over 9 bases. Germline assignment: CDR1 SGHRS and CDR2 YFSETQ. J gave up 7 bases and V 2 bases, and 3 bases lay outside the gene matches. This CDR3 spans 14 amino acids.

The chain is built from TRBV5-1 and TRBJ2-1; 13 nucleotides agree with TRBD2. Germline values: CDR1 SGHRS, CDR2 YFSETQ. The trim removed 4 bases at V and 8 bases at J, leaving 3 bases unmatched. The CDR3 consists of 14 residues. The CDR3 DNA follows: TGCGCCAGCAGCGGGACTAGCGGGAACTATGAGCAGTTCTTC. Residues: CASSGTSGNYEQFF. Full variable domain (remainder filled in from reference TRBV5-1 and TRBJ2-1): KAGVTQTPRYLIKTRGQQVTLSCSPISGHRSVSWYQQTPGQGLQFLFEYFSETQRNKGNFPGRFSGRQFSNSRSEMNVSTLELGDSALYLCASSGTSGNYEQFFGPGTRLTVL.

This chain links TRBV27 with TRBJ2-3; tentatively, D is TRBD2 (6 bases). Looked up from germline, CDR1 is MNHEY and CDR2 is SMNVEV (reference sequence). V shed 2 bases and J shed 0 bases, with 12 bases lying between them. This CDR3 contains 16 residues. The CDR3, as DNA: TGTGCCAGCAGTTTAACGGGAGTTACTAGCACAGATACGCAGTATTTT. Protein product: CASSLTGVTSTDTQYF.

This sequence joins TRBV5-1 and TRBJ2-2; weak D call: TRBD2 (5 bases). The CDR3 consists of 13 residues. V lost 0 bases to trimming and J lost 8 bases, with 8 bases between them. Germline V gene sequence: CDR1 SGHRS, CDR2 YFSETQ. CDR3: CASSLASGGELFF. The CDR3 DNA reads TGCGCCAGCAGCTTGGCGTCGGGAGGGGAGCTGTTTTTT. Filled out from reference TRBV5-1 and TRBJ2-2, the complete variable domain reads KAGVTQTPRYLIKTRGQQVTLSCSPISGHRSVSWYQQTPGQGLQFLFEYFSETQRNKGNFPGRFSGRQFSNSRSEMNVSTLELGDSALYLCASSLASGGELFFGEGSRLTVL.

The chain employs TRBV21-1 and TRBJ1-4; the table's TRBD1 call for D was not verified on the DNA. TRBV21-1 counts as a pseudogene. The CDR3 is made up of 17 amino acids. Written as DNA, the CDR3 is TGTGCCAGCAGCAAAGTTCAAGGGGATGCAACTAATGAAAAACTGTTTTTT. Its protein product is CASSKVQGDATNEKLFF.

The chain is built from TRBV29-1 and TRBJ1-4; 9 nucleotides line up with TRBD1. Germline V gives CDR1 SQVTM, CDR2 ANQGSEA. J gave up 3 bases and V 6 bases, and 8 bases lay outside the gene matches. There are 15 residues in the CDR3. CDR3 nucleotides: TGCAGCGTCTCGGGACAGGGTGATTCTAATGAAAAACTGTTTTTT. It encodes CSVSGQGDSNEKLFF.

This clone was observed a few times. The chain links TRBV7-2 to TRBJ1-2; D remains unclear. CDR3 size: 14 residues. Germline V gives CDR1 SGHTA, CDR2 FQGNSA. V was cut by 5 bases and J by 4 bases, with 14 bases left in between. Written as DNA, the CDR3 is TGTGCCAGCAGCCCCTTCCAGGCGGGCTATGGCTACACCTTC. Amino acid sequence: CASSPFQAGYGYTF.

This clone came up once. V usage is TRBV27 and J usage is TRBJ1-1; D call uncertain. The CDR3 consists of 15 residues. Per the germline V gene, CDR1 is MNHEY and CDR2 is SMNVEV (reference sequence). V dropped 5 bases and J dropped 1 base, with 14 bases sitting between them. This CDR3 is CASSPLNGRNTEAFF. DNA for the CDR3: TGTGCCAGCAGTCCACTAAATGGCCGGAACACTGAAGCTTTCTTT.

This clone has only one observation. The V gene is TRBV7-2, the J gene TRBJ1-1; D unresolved. CDR1 and CDR2 (germline): SGHTA, FQGNSA. V was pared by 6 bases and J by 4 bases, with 18 bases between. The CDR3 spans 15 residues. The CDR3: CASSQAGSYSTEAFF. The CDR3, as DNA: TGTGCCAGCAGTCAAGCTGGCAGTTACTCCACTGAAGCTTTCTTT.

The chain combines TRBV5-1 with TRBJ1-1; no reliable D call. Germline V gives CDR1 SGHRS, CDR2 YFSETQ. This CDR3 has 11 residues. Trimming stripped 0 bases from V and 8 bases from J, with 5 bases between. CDR3 residues: CASSLGDEAFF. The CDR3 nucleotides read TGCGCCAGCAGCTTGGGAGACGAAGCTTTCTTT. Full variable domain (outside the CDR3, taken from reference TRBV5-1 and TRBJ1-1): KAGVTQTPRYLIKTRGQQVTLSCSPISGHRSVSWYQQTPGQGLQFLFEYFSETQRNKGNFPGRFSGRQFSNSRSEMNVSTLELGDSALYLCASSLGDEAFFGQGTRLTVV.

The chain has TRBV11-2 and TRBJ2-5, with D possibly TRBD2 on 5 matching bases. Trimming shortened V by 5 bases and J by 2 bases, and 12 bases separated the two germline ends. The germline CDR1 and CDR2 sequences are SGHAT and FQNNGV. The CDR3 is 14 amino acids. CDR3 sequence: CASSRDGGQETQYF. For the CDR3, the DNA is TGTGCCAGCAGCCGAGACGGAGGTCAAGAGACCCAGTACTTC.

The CDR3 sequence: CASSILGQGLGPTGELFF. CDR3 DNA: TGTGCCAGTAGTATTTTAGGACAGGGGTTGGGTCCTACCGGGGAGCTGTTTTTT. The V gene is TRBV19, the J gene TRBJ2-2, with TRBD1 matching 9 bases. V dropped 3 bases and J dropped 5; count of bases not matched to a gene: 13. Looked up from germline, CDR1 is LNHDA and CDR2 is SQIVND (reference sequence). CDR3 size: 18 residues.

The chain links TRBV7-3 to TRBJ2-1; tentatively, D is TRBD2 (6 bases). The CDR3 has 15 residues. Trimming pared 2 bases from V and 6 bases from J, leaving 14 bases between. In germline, CDR1 is SGHTA, CDR2 FQGTGA. The chain's CDR3 is CASSLERASVNEQFF. CDR3 nucleotides: TGTGCCAGCAGCTTAGAGCGGGCCTCCGTCAATGAGCAGTTCTTC. Using reference TRBV7-3 and TRBJ2-1 for the parts outside the CDR3, the full variable domain is GAGVSQTPSNKVTEKGKYVELRCDPISGHTALYWYRQSLGQGPEFLIYFQGTGAADDSGLPNDRFFAVRPEGSVSTLKIQRTERGDSAVYLCASSLERASVNEQFFGPGTRLTVL.

The chain has TRBV28 and TRBJ2-1, with TRBD1 identical over 10 bases. After removal of 2 bases from V and 9 bases from J, the junction contained 13 bases not matched to a gene. Germline lookup yields CDR1 MDHEN and CDR2 SYDVKM. This CDR3 is 17 amino acids long. CDR3 sequence (DNA): TGTGCCAGCAGTTTACGGGGGCGGACAGGGGGGTATTTTGAGCAGTTCTTC. The encoded protein is CASSLRGRTGGYFEQFF.